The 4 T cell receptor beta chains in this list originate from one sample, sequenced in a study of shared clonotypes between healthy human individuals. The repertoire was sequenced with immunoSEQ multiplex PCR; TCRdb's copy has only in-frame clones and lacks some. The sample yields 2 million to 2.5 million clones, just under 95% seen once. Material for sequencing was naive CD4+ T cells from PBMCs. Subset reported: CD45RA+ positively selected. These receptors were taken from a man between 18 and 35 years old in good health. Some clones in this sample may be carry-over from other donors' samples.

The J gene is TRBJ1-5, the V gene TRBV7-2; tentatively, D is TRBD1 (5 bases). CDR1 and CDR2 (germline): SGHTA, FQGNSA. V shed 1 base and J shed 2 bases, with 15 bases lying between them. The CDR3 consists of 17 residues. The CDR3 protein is CASSLGAGIRGNQPQHF. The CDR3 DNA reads TGTGCCAGCAGCTTAGGTGCAGGGATTCGGGGCAATCAGCCCCAGCATTTT.

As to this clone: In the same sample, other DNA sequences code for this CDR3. CDR3: CASSPPSTDTQYF. In nucleotides, the CDR3 is TGCGCCAGCAGCCCCCCCTCGACAGATACGCAGTATTTT. The J gene is TRBJ2-3, the V gene TRBV5-1; D ambiguous. The CDR3 runs 13 residues. CDR1 is SGHRS and CDR2 is YFSETQ in the germline V gene. Deletions cut 4 bases from V and 3 bases from J, with 9 bases between.

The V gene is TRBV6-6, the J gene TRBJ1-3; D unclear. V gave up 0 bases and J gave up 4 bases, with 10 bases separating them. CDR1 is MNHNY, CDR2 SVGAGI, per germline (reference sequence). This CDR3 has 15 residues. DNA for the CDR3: TGTGCCAGCAGTTACTCGAGTGGGAGGGGAAACACCATATATTTT. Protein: CASSYSSGRGNTIYF.

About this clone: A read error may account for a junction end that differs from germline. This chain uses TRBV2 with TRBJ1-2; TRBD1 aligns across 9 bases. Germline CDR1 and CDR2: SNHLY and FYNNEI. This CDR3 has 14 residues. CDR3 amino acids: CASREGQGRYGYTF. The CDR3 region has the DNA TGTGCCAGCAGGGAAGGACAGGGGAGGTATGGCTACACCTTC.